Below, 24 T cell receptor beta chains from the same sample are listed, as sequenced in a study of cytomegalovirus exposure and HLA in healthy donors. This PCR relied on a set of 60 Vbeta primers and 13 Jbeta primers. TCRdb's table, derived via immunoSEQ multiplex PCR, lists solely in-frame clones and lacks some. The repertoire holds about 70,000 clones, with around two thirds as singletons. The sample was PBMCs. Receptors originate from a human donor in good health.

V is TRBV6-1 and J is TRBJ2-7, with 8 bases identical to TRBD2. The length of the CDR3 is 14 residues. V shed 7 bases, J shed 1 base, and the junction held 6 bases outside the gene matches. Per the germline V gene, CDR1 is MNHNS and CDR2 is SASEGT. The CDR3 nucleotides are TGTGCCAGCACTAATAGCGGGAATTCCTACGAGCAGTACTTC. It yields the protein CASTNSGNSYEQYF.

This chain links TRBV5-6 with TRBJ1-1; D remains ambiguous. Germline loops: CDR1 SGHDT, CDR2 YYEEEE. Trimming took off 0 bases at V and 1 base at J, with 7 bases between the two ends. This CDR3 spans 14 amino acids. CDR3: CASSLARKNTEAFF. The CDR3, as DNA: TGTGCCAGCAGCTTGGCCCGTAAGAACACTGAAGCTTTCTTT. Filled out from reference TRBV5-6 and TRBJ1-1, the complete variable domain reads DAGVTQSPTHLIKTRGQQVTLRCSPKSGHDTVSWYQQALGQGPQFIFQYYEEEERQRGNFPDRFSGHQFPNYSSELNVNALLLGDSALYLCASSLARKNTEAFFGQGTRLTVV.

The chain combines TRBV5-4 with TRBJ1-2, with TRBD1 matching 8 bases. The CDR3 has 14 amino acids. Germline CDR1 and CDR2: SGHNT and YYREEE (reference sequence). With 1 base clipped from V and 7 bases from J, the junction kept 6 bases outside the gene matches. The CDR3 region has the DNA TGTGCCAGCAGCTTGTCAGCAGGGGGCCTTGGCTACACCTTC. This encodes CASSLSAGGLGYTF.

This clone has just one count. This chain connects TRBV4-1 to TRBJ2-2, with D tentatively TRBD1 (5 bases). V lost 3 bases, J lost 2 bases, and 10 bases lay in between. Per germline, CDR1 MGHRA and CDR2 YSYEKL. The CDR3 runs to 15 residues. Here the CDR3 reads CASSHGQANTGELFF. In DNA form, the CDR3 reads TGCGCCAGCAGCCACGGACAAGCAAACACCGGGGAGCTGTTTTTT.

The chain joins TRBV11-2 to TRBJ2-1; the D is unclear. The ends were cut back, 5 bases at V and 7 bases at J, with 15 bases in the middle. The germline V gene encodes CDR1 SGHAT and CDR2 FQNNGV. The CDR3 spans 14 residues. CDR3 protein: CASSHVDWVNEQFF. CDR3 bases: TGTGCCAGCAGCCACGTCGACTGGGTGAATGAGCAGTTCTTC. The whole variable domain, filled in from reference TRBV11-2 and TRBJ2-1, reads EAGVAQSPRYKIIEKRQSVAFWCNPISGHATLYWYQQILGQGPKLLIQFQNNGVVDDSQLPKDRFSAERLKGVDSTLKIQPAKLEDSAVYLCASSHVDWVNEQFFGPGTRLTVL.

The chain joins TRBV5-4 to TRBJ2-5; D uncertain. V lost 3 bases, J lost 5 bases, and 8 bases lay in between. The CDR3 totals 12 residues. The germline gives CDR1 SGHNT, CDR2 YYREEE (reference sequence). CDR3 amino acids: CASSSPGETQYF. CDR3 sequence (DNA): TGTGCCAGCAGCTCCCCCGGGGAGACCCAGTACTTC.

This chain uses TRBV7-3 with TRBJ1-3, with 9 bases fitting TRBD1. Trimming cost V 6 bases and J 4 bases; bases outside gene matches: 7. This CDR3 spans 15 amino acids. CDR1 SGHTA and CDR2 FQGTGA come from the germline V gene. The CDR3 DNA follows: TGTGCCAGCAGGCGGGACAGGGAGACGGGAAACACCATATATTTT. This gives the protein CASRRDRETGNTIYF.

This clone was seen once. This sequence joins TRBV4-1 and TRBJ2-2; TRBD2 is a possible D gene (5 bases). This CDR3 comprises 14 residues. Trimming stripped 8 bases from V and 5 bases from J, with 15 bases between. CDR1 and CDR2 (germline): MGHRA, YSYEKL. CDR3 in amino acids: CASREQSTTGELFF. The DNA for the CDR3 is TGCGCCAGCCGGGAACAGTCTACAACCGGGGAGCTGTTTTTT.

The chain recombines TRBV4-1 with TRBJ2-7; maybe TRBD1 (5 bases). Looked up from germline, CDR1 is MGHRA and CDR2 is YSYEKL. The CDR3 is 15 residues long. V shed 1 base and J shed 3 bases, with 13 bases lying between them. CDR3 DNA: TGCGCCAGCAGCCAAGCCAACAGGCCTAACTACGAGCAGTACTTC. Protein: CASSQANRPNYEQYF.

The sample holds a few counts of this clone. The rearrangement links TRBV6-1 to TRBJ2-7, with a weak D call TRBD1 (6 bases). Germline assignment: CDR1 MNHNS and CDR2 SASEGT. This CDR3 is built from 13 residues. The ends were cut back, 7 bases at V and 3 bases at J, with 13 bases in the middle. This CDR3 reads CASKRTEVYEQYF. The CDR3 nucleotides are TGTGCCAGCAAGAGGACAGAGGTCTACGAGCAGTACTTC.

The gene calls are TRBV4-2 and TRBJ2-5; D is unclear. The CDR3 consists of 13 residues. The germline gives CDR1 LGHNA, CDR2 YNFKEQ. The ends were cut back, 0 bases at V and 2 bases at J, with 4 bases in the middle. For the CDR3, the DNA is TGTGCCAGCAGCCAAGATCAACAAGAGACCCAGTACTTC. The encoded protein is CASSQDQQETQYF.

The chain carries TRBV4-1 and TRBJ2-1; 12 bases agree with TRBD2. This CDR3 has 17 residues. The trim removed 1 base at V and 2 bases at J, leaving 3 bases unmatched. Germline V gene data show CDR1 as MGHRA and CDR2 as YSYEKL. The CDR3 sequence: CASSQVLAGGTYNEQFF. The CDR3 nucleotides read TGCGCCAGCAGCCAAGTACTAGCGGGAGGCACCTACAATGAGCAGTTCTTC.

As for this clone: The same CDR3 arises from other DNA sequences in this sample as well. The chain combines TRBV5-4 with TRBJ1-2; possibly TRBD1 for D (6 bases). Looked up from germline, CDR1 is SGHNT and CDR2 is YYREEE (reference sequence). V lost 5 bases, J lost 1 base, and 15 bases lay in between. This CDR3 is built from 15 residues. The CDR3 sequence: CASRTGGAFNYGYTF. Here the CDR3 DNA reads TGTGCCAGCAGGACGGGGGGCGCCTTTAACTATGGCTACACCTTC.

The V gene is TRBV11-3, the J gene TRBJ2-2, with 11 bases that match TRBD1. Germline trimming cut 7 bases from V and 7 bases from J; bases unmatched to any gene: 11. This CDR3 is 16 amino acids long. Germline CDR1 and CDR2: SGHNT and YENEEA. The CDR3: CASTPGQGVSSGELFF. CDR3 nucleotides: TGTGCCAGCACTCCGGGACAGGGGGTTTCGAGCGGGGAGCTGTTTTTT.

This chain joins TRBV10-1 and TRBJ2-1; 9 bases match TRBD2. Losses at the gene ends were 4 bases for V and 5 bases for J; bases not matched to a gene: 6. The germline CDR1 and CDR2 sequences are WNHNN and SYGVQD (reference sequence). The CDR3 is 15 amino acids. The CDR3 DNA sequence: TGCGCCAGCAGTGCCCGAGCGGGGGGAAACAATGAGCAGTTCTTC. This translates into CASSARAGGNNEQFF.

V and J are TRBV6-1 and TRBJ2-7; tentative D call: TRBD1 (6 bases). The V end lost 2 bases, the J end lost 1 base, and 15 bases lay between the germline ends. CDR3 length: 16 amino acids. Per the germline V gene, CDR1 is MNHNS and CDR2 is SASEGT. Here the CDR3 reads CASSERLRGKSYEQYF. The CDR3 DNA sequence: TGTGCCAGCAGTGAAAGGCTTAGGGGGAAGTCCTACGAGCAGTACTTC.

This clone was seen once. The V and J genes are TRBV25-1 and TRBJ2-5; 11 nucleotides align to TRBD1. Matching the DNA end better, TRBJ2-7 makes the J call doubtful. Germline CDR1 and CDR2: MGHDK and SYGVNS. The CDR3 has 16 residues. CDR3 in DNA: TGTGCCAGCAGTGTCCCCCGGGACAGGGGGATCGGCGAGCAGTACTTC. It codes for CASSVPRDRGIGEQYF.

This clone was seen a few times. The rearrangement links TRBV29-1 to TRBJ2-5, with 9 bases identical to TRBD1. The junction had 3 bases not matched to a gene; V was cut back by 2 bases and J by 5 bases. The CDR3 spans 13 residues. In germline, CDR1 is SQVTM, CDR2 ANQGSEA. This CDR3 reads CSVETGGMETQYF. The CDR3 coding sequence is TGCAGCGTTGAAACAGGGGGCATGGAGACCCAGTACTTC.

V gene TRBV19 combines with J gene TRBJ1-1, with D possibly being TRBD1 (6 bases). CDR1 LNHDA and CDR2 SQIVND come from the germline V gene (reference sequence). The CDR3 runs to 13 residues. Deletions cut 5 bases from V and 8 bases from J, with 15 bases between. Here the CDR3 DNA reads TGTGCCAGTAGTCCCGGGCAGGGGAAGGAAGCTTTCTTT. The encoded protein is CASSPGQGKEAFF.

In its sample, this clone was seen a few times. This chain links TRBV6-6 with TRBJ1-1; TRBD1 matches 8 bases. The germline gives CDR1 MNHNY, CDR2 SVGAGI (reference sequence). The CDR3 consists of 12 residues. J gave up 7 bases and V 5 bases, and 3 bases lay outside the gene matches. Here the CDR3 DNA reads TGTGCCAGCAGTCCGGACAGGGTTGAAGCTTTCTTT. It codes for CASSPDRVEAFF.

The rearrangement links TRBV15 to TRBJ1-1; 8 positions agree with TRBD1. The CDR3 runs to 16 residues. J was trimmed by 2 bases and V by 5 bases; bases with no gene match: 10. Germline V CDR1 and CDR2: LNHNV, YYDKDF (reference sequence). The DNA for the CDR3 is TGTGCCACCAGCCTGACAGGGGATACGGGAAACACTGAAGCTTTCTTT. As protein: CATSLTGDTGNTEAFF.

In this sample, this clone turned up a few times. V and J are TRBV7-6 and TRBJ1-1; 7 bases match TRBD1. Losses at the gene ends were 5 bases for V and 1 base for J; bases not matched to a gene: 13. Germline-derived CDR1 and CDR2 are SGHVS and FNYEAQ. The CDR3 covers 17 residues. CDR3 amino acids: CASSRPPGGTANTEAFF. CDR3 sequence (DNA): TGTGCCAGCAGCCGACCTCCCGGCGGGACAGCGAACACTGAAGCTTTCTTT.

The rearrangement joins TRBV19 to TRBJ2-1; 7 bases are a match to TRBD1. Germline CDR1 and CDR2: LNHDA and SQIVND (reference sequence). Trimming took 1 base from V and 8 from J; bases not matched to a gene: 5. CDR3 length equals 14 residues. For the CDR3, the DNA is TGTGCCAGTAGTATAGTGGGGACAGCCGATGAGCAGTTCTTC. This gives the protein CASSIVGTADEQFF.

Here the CDR3 DNA reads TGTGCCAGCAGCTTCGTTCAGGGCACTGAAGCTTTCTTT. This translates into CASSFVQGTEAFF. This chain links TRBV7-9 with TRBJ1-1; TRBD1 might be the D (5 bases). Looked up from germline, CDR1 is SEHNR and CDR2 is FQNEAQ (reference sequence). The CDR3 loop spans 13 amino acids. Trimming left V 3 bases short and J 4 bases short, with 9 bases between. The variable domain in full, completed from reference TRBV7-9 and TRBJ1-1, reads DTGVSQNPRHKITKRGQNVTFRCDPISEHNRLYWYRQTLGQGPEFLTYFQNEAQLEKSRLLSDRFSAERPKGSFSTLEIQRTEQGDSAMYLCASSFVQGTEAFFGQGTRLTVV.